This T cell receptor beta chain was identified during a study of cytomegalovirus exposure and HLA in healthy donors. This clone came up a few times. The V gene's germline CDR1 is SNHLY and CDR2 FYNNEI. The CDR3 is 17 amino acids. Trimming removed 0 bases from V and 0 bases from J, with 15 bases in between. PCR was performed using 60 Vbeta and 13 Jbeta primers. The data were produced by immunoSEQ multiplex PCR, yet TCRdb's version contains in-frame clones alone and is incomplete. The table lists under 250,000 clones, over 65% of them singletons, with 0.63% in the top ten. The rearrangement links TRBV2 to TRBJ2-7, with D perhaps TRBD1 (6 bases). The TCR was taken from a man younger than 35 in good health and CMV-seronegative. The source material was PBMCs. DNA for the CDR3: TGTGCCAGCAGTGAAGCGCTGTTCGGACAGAGCTCCTACGAGCAGTACTTC. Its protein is CASSEALFGQSSYEQYF.